Following are 17 T cell receptor beta chains from one sample sequenced in a study of shared clonotypes between healthy human individuals. Profiling relied on immunoSEQ multiplex PCR, and the TCRdb table lists in-frame clones only, not all of them. The data show over a million clones, approximately 98.5% seen once. Specimen: naive CD4+ T cells sorted from blood. Regarding subset: CD45RA+ positively selected. The receptors shown here come from a man younger than 45 in good health.

In nucleotides, the CDR3 is TGCGCCAGCAGCTCGGGCAGGGGAGACGAAAAACTGTTTTTT. Protein sequence: CASSSGRGDEKLFF. The rearrangement joins TRBV5-1 to TRBJ1-4; D might be TRBD1 (6 bases). CDR1 and CDR2 from the germline V gene are SGHRS and YFSETQ. CDR3 length: 14 amino acids. V was trimmed by 3 bases and J by 8 bases, leaving 14 bases between them.

A remark on this clone: Other DNA sequences from this sample encode an identical CDR3 as well. The chain uses TRBV11-2 and TRBJ2-1; no definite D call. CDR1 and CDR2 (germline): SGHAT, FQNNGV. CDR3 length equals 12 residues. Trimming left V 1 base short and J 7 bases short, with 5 bases between. The CDR3 spells CASSLVGNEQFF. The CDR3 nucleotides read TGTGCCAGCAGCTTAGTAGGGAATGAGCAGTTCTTC.

This chain connects TRBV27 to TRBJ2-5; D may be TRBD1 or TRBD2 (6 bases each). The germline V and J ends were trimmed by 4 bases and 3 bases, with 12 bases remaining between them. The germline V gene has CDR1 MNHEY and CDR2 SMNVEV (reference sequence). The CDR3 is made up of 14 amino acids. The CDR3 DNA follows: TGTGCCAGCAGTTACGGGGGCAGAGAAGAGACCCAGTACTTC. Amino acids: CASSYGGREETQYF.

The rearrangement joins TRBV27 to TRBJ2-2; D may be TRBD1 or TRBD2 (6 bases each). V was pared by 3 bases and J by 5 bases, with 22 bases between. The CDR3 has 18 amino acids. In germline, CDR1 is MNHEY, CDR2 SMNVEV (reference sequence). The CDR3: CASSFSGGTNGATGELFF. The CDR3, as DNA: TGTGCCAGCAGTTTCTCAGGCGGGACAAATGGAGCTACCGGGGAGCTGTTTTTT.

The V gene is TRBV7-9, the J gene TRBJ2-3; D might be TRBD1 (6 bases). CDR1 is SEHNR, CDR2 FQNEAQ, per germline (reference sequence). This CDR3 is 16 amino acids long. V lost 1 base to trimming and J lost 2 bases, with 13 bases between them. CDR3 nucleotide sequence: TGTGCCAGCAGCTTAGGGCAGGGGCTCTCCACAGATACGCAGTATTTT. Translating gives CASSLGQGLSTDTQYF.

This clone was picked up one time. This chain links TRBV25-1 with TRBJ2-7; D perhaps matches TRBD2 (7 bases). V lost 7 bases to trimming and J lost 6 bases, with 10 bases between them. Germline CDR1 and CDR2: MGHDK and SYGVNS. CDR3 length: 11 amino acids. Here the CDR3 reads CASIGGAEQYF. The DNA of the CDR3 is TGTGCCAGCATTGGGGGGGCCGAGCAGTACTTC.

The chain uses TRBV5-6 and TRBJ1-4, with D maybe TRBD1 (5 bases). The germline CDR1 and CDR2 sequences are SGHDT and YYEEEE. Trimming removed 4 bases from V and 14 bases from J, with 24 bases in between. The CDR3 is 15 amino acids. In nucleotides, the CDR3 is TGTGCCAGCAGCGGGATAGGACCAGTCGGCCGGGGGCTGTTTTTT. It specifies CASSGIGPVGRGLFF.

This chain links TRBV5-5 with TRBJ2-7; 10 bases map to TRBD1. Per germline, CDR1 SGHKS and CDR2 YYEKEE (reference sequence). V shed 2 bases and J 2 bases; nucleotides not matched to a gene: 4. The CDR3 length is 15 residues. CDR3 in DNA: TGTGCCAGCAGCTTCGGGACAGGGGACCCCTACGAGCAGTACTTC. Its protein product is CASSFGTGDPYEQYF.

The chain recombines TRBV5-6 with TRBJ2-3; D unresolved. The V end lost 1 base, the J end lost 6 bases, and 9 bases lay between the germline ends. The CDR3 sequence is 13 residues long. CDR1 is SGHDT and CDR2 is YYEEEE in the germline V gene. CDR3 bases: TGTGCCAGCAGCTTGAGTCCGTCGGATACGCAGTATTTT. Protein product: CASSLSPSDTQYF.

This rearrangement joins TRBV19 to TRBJ2-2; the D call may be TRBD1 or TRBD2 (5 bases each). Germline CDR1 is LNHDA and CDR2 is SQIVND (reference sequence). The length of the CDR3 is 18 residues. V lost 5 bases and J lost 0, with 19 bases in between. Here the CDR3 DNA reads TGTGCCAGTAGTGCCTGGGGGTGGGGTAAGCCGAACACCGGGGAGCTGTTTTTT. Residues: CASSAWGWGKPNTGELFF.

The chain carries TRBV11-2 and TRBJ2-3; 10 bases line up with TRBD2. The CDR3 contains 15 residues. Trimming cost V 2 bases and J 7 bases; bases outside gene matches: 6. Germline lookup yields CDR1 SGHAT and CDR2 FQNNGV. The CDR3 loop is CASSLMASGSNTQYF. The CDR3 region has the DNA TGTGCCAGCAGCTTAATGGCTAGCGGGAGTAATACGCAGTATTTT. The whole variable domain, filled in from reference TRBV11-2 and TRBJ2-3, reads EAGVAQSPRYKIIEKRQSVAFWCNPISGHATLYWYQQILGQGPKLLIQFQNNGVVDDSQLPKDRFSAERLKGVDSTLKIQPAKLEDSAVYLCASSLMASGSNTQYFGPGTRLTVL.

This rearrangement joins TRBV27 to TRBJ1-1; TRBD1 matches 7 bases. The CDR3 has 12 amino acids. Germline loops: CDR1 MNHEY, CDR2 SMNVEV (reference sequence). V was clipped by 8 bases and J by 1 base; unmatched bases: 1. In DNA, the CDR3 is TGTGCCAGCCGGACAGGGAACACTGAAGCTTTCTTT. It is translated as CASRTGNTEAFF.

The rearrangement links TRBV11-2 to TRBJ2-2; a weak D match, TRBD2 (6 bases). The V end was cut by 1 base, the J end by 2 bases, with 11 bases between. The germline gives CDR1 SGHAT, CDR2 FQNNGV. The CDR3 has 16 residues. The CDR3 here is CASSLVLGLNTGELFF. The CDR3 nucleotides are TGTGCCAGCAGCTTAGTGTTGGGACTTAACACCGGGGAGCTGTTTTTT.

The chain employs TRBV6-1 and TRBJ2-5; the D call may be TRBD1 or TRBD2 (5 bases each). V lost 6 bases and J 2 bases, leaving 7 bases between the germline ends. CDR1 is MNHNS and CDR2 is SASEGT in the germline V gene. This CDR3 is built from 12 residues. In DNA, the CDR3 is TGTGCCAGCAGGGGGGTTCAAGAGACCCAGTACTTC. It encodes CASRGVQETQYF.

The rearrangement links TRBV7-9 to TRBJ2-7; 9 bases align to TRBD2. Germline V CDR1 and CDR2: SEHNR, FQNEAQ (reference sequence). CDR3 size: 17 residues. After removal of 4 bases from V and 5 bases from J, the junction contained 15 bases not matched to a gene. The CDR3 coding sequence is TGTGCCAGCAGCTCCCGCCGAACTAGCGGGTTGATCAACGAGCAGTACTTC. Translating gives CASSSRRTSGLINEQYF.

This clone was recorded once. The chain links TRBV9 to TRBJ2-3; 13 bases are shared with TRBD2. CDR3 length equals 17 residues. From germline, CDR1 is SGDLS and CDR2 YYNGEE. Trimming cost V 0 bases and J 5 bases; bases outside gene matches: 6. CDR3 protein: CASSVDGRLAGGDTQYF. The CDR3 DNA is TGTGCCAGCAGCGTAGATGGAAGACTAGCGGGAGGAGATACGCAGTATTTT.

The chain joins TRBV9 to TRBJ1-5; D unresolved. Germline CDR1 is SGDLS and CDR2 is YYNGEE. Trimming left V 5 bases short and J 0 bases short, with 9 bases between. The CDR3 runs 14 residues. CDR3 sequence reads: CASSTDYSNQPQHF. CDR3 nucleotide sequence: TGTGCCAGCAGTACAGACTATAGCAATCAGCCCCAGCATTTT. Together with reference TRBV9 and TRBJ1-5, the CDR3 gives the full variable domain: DSGVTQTPKHLITATGQRVTLRCSPRSGDLSVYWYQQSLDQGLQFLIQYYNGEERAKGNILERFSAQQFPDLHSELNLSSLELGDSALYFCASSTDYSNQPQHFGDGTRLSIL.